What follows are 18 T cell receptor beta chains derived from one specimen sequenced in a study of blood T cell repertoires in COVID-19 (dated by TCRdb to the early 2020s). To prepare the library, the immunoSEQ multiplex PCR assay was applied. In TCRdb, the immuneACCESS table is reduced to in-frame sequences with V and J assigned. These tables do not hold every clone; where another copy was compared, an unresolved V gene accounts for under half, and the others remain unexplained. Present in this sample are about 120,000 clones, around 90% of which were seen just once. Together, the top ten hold 3.8% of the sample. Sequencing input: peripheral blood. The receptors derive from an older woman with COVID-19, enrolled during active disease.

The J gene is TRBJ1-3, the V gene TRBV4-1, with D unresolved. Germline CDR1 MGHRA, CDR2 YSYEKL. The CDR3 runs to 17 residues. Between the trimmed V and J ends, which lost 0 bases and 0 bases, there was a span of 12 bases. DNA of the CDR3: TGCGCCAGCAGCCAAGAACATACGAGGTTCTCTGGAAACACCATATATTTT. This sequence encodes CASSQEHTRFSGNTIYF.

This chain links TRBV5-1 with TRBJ2-1, with 9 bases lining up with TRBD1. CDR1 and CDR2 (germline): SGHRS, YFSETQ. The trim removed 7 bases at V and 2 bases at J, leaving 10 bases unmatched. The CDR3 sequence is 16 residues long. The CDR3: CASRPQQGATYNEQFF. The CDR3 nucleotides read TGCGCCAGCCGCCCACAACAGGGGGCGACCTACAATGAGCAGTTCTTC.

CDR3 residues: CASSLAGTQTEAFF. The DNA for the CDR3 is TGCGCCAGCAGCTTGGCCGGGACACAAACTGAAGCTTTCTTT. The chain employs TRBV5-1 and TRBJ1-1, with D possibly being TRBD1 (6 bases). CDR3 length: 14 amino acids. V was clipped by 0 bases and J by 5 bases, with 11 bases between them. CDR1 and CDR2 from the germline V gene are SGHRS and YFSETQ.

Details on this clone: Other nucleotide sequences in the sample specify the same CDR3. The chain couples TRBV12-3 or TRBV12-4 to TRBJ1-2; TRBD1 matches at 7 bases. The CDR3 length is 13 residues. The junction had 9 bases not matched to a gene; V was cut back by 6 bases and J by 8 bases. The CDR3 region has the DNA TGTGCCAGCAGCGATGGACAGGACCGGGGCTACACCTTC. It codes for CASSDGQDRGYTF.

The rearrangement uses TRBV12-3 or TRBV12-4 and TRBJ2-2; D is unresolved. Trimming removed 3 bases from V and 4 bases from J, with 6 bases in between. This CDR3 is built from 13 residues. CDR3 in amino acids: CASSLVLTGELFF. The CDR3 nucleotides are TGTGCCAGCAGTTTGGTACTCACCGGGGAGCTGTTTTTT.

The genes are TRBV5-1 and TRBJ2-5; D ambiguous. Trimming removed 0 bases at V and 2 bases at J, with 8 bases between. The CDR3 consists of 14 residues. Germline CDR1 reads SGHRS; CDR2 reads YFSETQ. CDR3 nucleotide sequence: TGCGCCAGCAGCTTGGTTTACAGTCAAGAGACCCAGTACTTC. The encoded protein is CASSLVYSQETQYF.

V gene TRBV6-5 combines with J gene TRBJ1-1, with TRBD1 as a possible D gene (5 bases). There are 13 residues in the CDR3. The V gene's germline CDR1 is MNHEY and CDR2 SVGAGI. Trimming pared 5 bases from V and 5 bases from J, leaving 12 bases between. Here the CDR3 reads CASSPTGGTEAFF. The CDR3 DNA follows: TGTGCCAGCAGTCCAACGGGGGGGACTGAAGCTTTCTTT.

There are a few counts of this clone. The chain uses TRBV6-5 and TRBJ1-2, with D maybe TRBD1 (5 bases). Per germline, CDR1 MNHEY and CDR2 SVGAGI. Deletions cut 7 bases from V and 4 bases from J, with 13 bases between. This CDR3 contains 13 residues. CDR3 sequence: CASTGSGGYGYTF. In nucleotides, the CDR3 is TGTGCCAGCACCGGGTCGGGGGGCTATGGCTACACCTTC.

The rearrangement links TRBV4-2 to TRBJ1-4; D not certain. The CDR3 extends over 15 amino acids. Germline V lookup: CDR1 LGHNA, CDR2 YNFKEQ. Trimming stripped 11 bases from V and 2 bases from J, with 18 bases between. CDR3 nucleotide sequence: TGTGCCTCACATCAAGATACAGCCACTAATGAAAAACTGTTTTTT. Its protein is CASHQDTATNEKLFF.

The rearrangement joins TRBV5-1 to TRBJ1-1; maybe TRBD1 (5 bases). Trimming removed 5 bases from V and 6 bases from J, with 17 bases in between. CDR1 is SGHRS, CDR2 YFSETQ, per germline. This CDR3 is 14 amino acids long. CDR3 DNA sequence: TGCGCCAGCAGTCAAAGGTCAGGGTTGGCTGAAGCTTTCTTT. Translating gives CASSQRSGLAEAFF.

The chain combines TRBV4-3 with TRBJ2-2; D may be TRBD1 (7 bases). Trimming cost V 0 bases and J 7 bases, with 21 bases left between them. This CDR3 region has 18 residues. Germline CDR1 LGHNA, CDR2 YSLEER. CDR3 DNA sequence: TGCGCCAGCAGCCAAGATAGGTTTCCCCAGGGGGGTGACGGGGAGCTGTTTTTT. Translated, it gives CASSQDRFPQGGDGELFF.

This chain uses TRBV5-1 with TRBJ2-3; D perhaps matches TRBD1 (5 bases). Germline V gives CDR1 SGHRS, CDR2 YFSETQ. This CDR3 has 18 residues. Trimming stripped 0 bases from V and 0 bases from J, with 17 bases between. Here the CDR3 reads CASSLASGAGHSTDTQYF. The CDR3 DNA follows: TGCGCCAGCAGCTTGGCCAGTGGGGCAGGACATAGCACAGATACGCAGTATTTT.

The chain combines TRBV7-8 with TRBJ2-3; TRBD2 might be the D (5 bases). Trimming took 3 bases from V and 3 from J, leaving 10 bases between them. CDR3 length: 14 residues. CDR1 SGHVS and CDR2 FQNEAQ come from the germline V gene. CDR3 protein: CASSLSRATDTQYF. CDR3 coding DNA: TGTGCCAGCAGCTTGTCGCGGGCAACAGATACGCAGTATTTT.

V gene TRBV6-1 combines with J gene TRBJ1-2; 7 bases are a match to TRBD1. Trimming at V came to 2 bases and at J to 8 bases, leaving 11 bases not matched to a gene. CDR1 and CDR2 from the germline V gene are MNHNS and SASEGT. The CDR3 extends over 15 amino acids. CDR3 in amino acids: CASSEMIGTEGGYTF. In DNA form, the CDR3 reads TGTGCCAGCAGTGAAATGATCGGGACAGAAGGGGGCTACACCTTC.

This clone was recorded only once. The rearrangement uses TRBV7-9 and TRBJ2-5; 10 bases match TRBD2. Germline V CDR1 and CDR2: SEHNR, FQNEAQ (reference sequence). Trimming at V came to 5 bases and at J to 4 bases, leaving 13 bases not matched to a gene. This CDR3 contains 17 residues. CDR3 coding DNA: TGTGCCAGCAGCCGGACTAGCGGAACGCGAAGCGGAGAGACCCAGTACTTC. It encodes CASSRTSGTRSGETQYF.

In this sample, this clone turned up a few times. CDR3 coding DNA: TGTGCCAGCAGTCGGCGGGGGTACGAGCAGTACTTC. Translating it yields CASSRRGYEQYF. The chain has TRBV5-6 and TRBJ2-7; TRBD2 aligns across 7 bases. CDR1 SGHDT and CDR2 YYEEEE come from the germline V gene. Losses at the gene ends were 5 bases for V and 4 bases for J; bases not matched to a gene: 3. The CDR3 spans 12 residues.

The chain couples TRBV5-6 to TRBJ2-1, with unresolved D. This CDR3 comprises 11 residues. V lost 2 bases and J lost 9, with 6 bases in between. Looked up from germline, CDR1 is SGHDT and CDR2 is YYEEEE. The CDR3 region has the DNA TGTGCCAGCAGCTTCTATGCTGAGCAGTTCTTC. Translation gives CASSFYAEQFF.

This chain joins TRBV7-2 and TRBJ1-1; D unresolved. Trimming removed 3 bases at V and 10 bases at J, with 15 bases between. Germline CDR1 and CDR2: SGHTA and FQGNSA. The CDR3 consists of 13 residues. As DNA, the CDR3 is TGTGCCAGCAGCTTTAATCCGGGGATCGGAGCTTTCTTT. It codes for CASSFNPGIGAFF. Combining the CDR3 with reference TRBV7-2 and TRBJ1-1 gives the whole variable domain GAGVSQSPSNKVTEKGKDVELRCDPISGHTALYWYRQSLGQGLEFLIYFQGNSAPDKSGLPSDRFSAERTGGSVSTLTIQRTQQEDSAVYLCASSFNPGIGAFFGQGTRLTVV.